Each of the 26 T cell receptor beta chains below was sequenced from the same sample in a study of T cells in Graves' hyperthyroidism and ophthalmopathy. The source material, RNA transcripts, was used to amplify TCR beta CDR3 regions. First-round RT-PCR with HTBI primers amplified the TCR CDR3 region. TCRdb ran MiXCR on the multiplex PCR reads and lists one entry per CDR3 protein. The sample lists around 520,000 distinct CDR3 sequences, around 22% occurring once. What was sequenced was blood. The receptors stem from a woman aged 25 to 39 with Graves' ophthalmopathy.

In this sample, this clonotype turned up many times. The rearrangement uses TRBV12-3 or TRBV12-4 and TRBJ1-5; 9 nucleotides agree with TRBD1. The CDR3 consists of 14 residues. V shed 5 bases and J 3 bases; nucleotides not matched to a gene: 2. Here the CDR3 DNA reads TGTGCCAGCAGTCGGACAGGGGTCAATCAGCCCCAGCATTTT. It specifies CASSRTGVNQPQHF.

This sequence joins TRBV12-5 and TRBJ1-1; TRBD1 matches 7 bases. Trimming took 5 bases from V and 7 from J; bases not matched to a gene: 4. Germline V gene sequence: CDR1 LGHNT, CDR2 FRNRAP. This CDR3 has 12 residues. CDR3 in amino acids: CASGPGQFEAFF. In nucleotides, the CDR3 is TGTGCTAGTGGTCCGGGACAGTTTGAAGCTTTCTTT. The entire variable domain, with the rest obtained from reference TRBV12-5 and TRBJ1-1, is as follows: DARVTQTPRHKVTEMGQEVTMRCQPILGHNTVFWYRQTMMQGLELLAYFRNRAPLDDSGMPKDRFSAEMPDATLATLKIQPSEPRDSAVYFCASGPGQFEAFFGQGTRLTVV.

This clonotype was counted many times. This sequence joins TRBV11-2 and TRBJ2-2, with 8 bases matching TRBD2. The germline CDR1 and CDR2 sequences are SGHAT and FQNNGV. Trimming took 5 bases from V and 4 from J; bases not matched to a gene: 12. The CDR3 loop spans 17 amino acids. CDR3 sequence (DNA): TGTGCCAGCAGCGCACCGGGGGGGATGACAGGCACCGGGGAGCTGTTTTTT. Translation: CASSAPGGMTGTGELFF.

The chain has TRBV20-1 and TRBJ2-5, with 8 bases aligning to TRBD1. V dropped 5 bases and J dropped 2; count of bases not matched to a gene: 4. Germline CDR1 reads DFQATT; CDR2 reads SNEGSKA (reference sequence). The CDR3 loop spans 13 amino acids. CDR3 nucleotide sequence: TGCAGTGCTTGGGACAGGACACAAGAGACCCAGTACTTC. Protein product: CSAWDRTQETQYF.

The V call is TRBV28, the J call TRBJ2-7, with D uncertain. The CDR3 runs 13 residues. Germline V gene sequence: CDR1 MDHEN, CDR2 SYDVKM. V gave up 8 bases and J gave up 4 bases, with 15 bases separating them. The CDR3 DNA sequence: TGTGCCAGCTACCATCGAAATTCGTACGAGCAGTACTTC. This codes for CASYHRNSYEQYF.

The chain links TRBV6-1 to TRBJ1-1; D is possibly TRBD1 (5 bases). The CDR3 is 15 amino acids. Deletions cut 6 bases from V and 0 bases from J, with 14 bases between. The germline V gene has CDR1 MNHNS and CDR2 SASEGT. DNA for the CDR3: TGTGCCAGCAGAACCGGGGACGGACTGAACACTGAAGCTTTCTTT. Its translation: CASRTGDGLNTEAFF.

This clonotype was seen a few times. V is TRBV29-1 and J is TRBJ1-2, with D possibly matching TRBD1 (5 bases). Trimming took 2 bases from V and 6 from J, leaving 16 bases between them. Germline V gene lookup returns CDR1 SQVTM and CDR2 ANQGSEA. This CDR3 region has 14 residues. DNA of the CDR3: TGCAGCGTTGAACTTGGACGTCAGGGAAATGGCTACACCTTC. This sequence encodes CSVELGRQGNGYTF.

Ten or more counts support this clonotype. The V gene is TRBV19, the J gene TRBJ2-2; D is ambiguous. Germline V lookup: CDR1 LNHDA, CDR2 SQIVND (reference sequence). V dropped 3 bases and J dropped 7 bases, with 15 bases sitting between them. This CDR3 has 15 amino acids. For the CDR3, the DNA is TGTGCCAGTAGTATGGATTACCCTGACGTCGGGGAGCTGTTTTTT. Its protein product is CASSMDYPDVGELFF.

This clonotype was recorded many times. This chain links TRBV10-2 with TRBJ1-5, with unresolved D. Trimming cost V 7 bases and J 3 bases, with 10 bases left between them. Germline V gene lookup returns CDR1 WSHSY and CDR2 SAAADI. The CDR3 contains 13 residues. The CDR3 DNA reads as TGCGCCAGCATGTTGGGGTACAATCAGCCCCAGCATTTT. Translated, it gives CASMLGYNQPQHF.

This clonotype was seen more than once but under ten times. J is TRBJ1-5 and V is TRBV20-1; D gene ambiguous. Germline CDR1 reads DFQATT; CDR2 reads SNEGSKA (reference sequence). There are 14 residues in the CDR3. V lost 2 bases and J lost 5, with 13 bases in between. For the CDR3, the DNA is TGCAGTGCTAGATCATATGGGCGGGATCAGCCCCAGCATTTT. Translating gives CSARSYGRDQPQHF.

The chain couples TRBV28 to TRBJ2-7; D unclear. Germline loops: CDR1 MDHEN, CDR2 SYDVKM. This CDR3 region has 14 residues. V lost 7 bases and J lost 0, with 13 bases in between. The CDR3 spells CASTKGRFSYEQYF. The CDR3 DNA reads TGTGCCAGCACCAAAGGGCGGTTCTCCTACGAGCAGTACTTC.

This clonotype was found a few times. This sequence joins TRBV29-1 and TRBJ1-1; a weak D match, TRBD1 (6 bases). CDR3 length equals 12 residues. CDR1 and CDR2 from the germline V gene are SQVTM and ANQGSEA. Trimming pared 7 bases from V and 1 base from J, leaving 10 bases between. CDR3 amino acids: CSGGQRNTEAFF. DNA of the CDR3: TGCAGCGGCGGACAGAGGAACACTGAAGCTTTCTTT.

This clonotype was seen repeatedly, ten times or more. V and J are TRBV6-1 and TRBJ2-7; TRBD1 agrees at 11 bases. This CDR3 spans 14 amino acids. Germline V lookup: CDR1 MNHNS, CDR2 SASEGT. The V and J ends lost 7 bases and 2 bases, in that order; junction bases with no gene match: 4. In DNA form, the CDR3 reads TGTGCCAGCACCACGGGACAGGGGGCCTACGAGCAGTACTTC. This encodes CASTTGQGAYEQYF.

This clonotype was seen repeatedly, ten times or more. CDR3 bases: TGCAGTGCTAGGACAGGCTTTTACGAGCAGTACTTC. Encoded protein: CSARTGFYEQYF. J is TRBJ2-7 and V is TRBV20-1; a possible D gene is TRBD1 (6 bases). Germline CDR1 DFQATT, CDR2 SNEGSKA (reference sequence). V gave up 3 bases and J gave up 4 bases, with 10 bases separating them. CDR3 length: 12 amino acids.

Ten or more counts support this clonotype. A much larger clone lies one base from this, so it may be a read error. CDR3: CVSSSGRTSYEQYF. As DNA, the CDR3 is TGTGTCAGCAGTTCTGGGAGGACGAGTTACGAGCAGTACTTC. The chain joins TRBV28 to TRBJ2-7; a possible D gene is TRBD2 (6 bases). Germline lookup yields CDR1 MDHEN and CDR2 SYDVKM. This CDR3 spans 14 amino acids. The full variable domain, rest sourced from reference TRBV28 and TRBJ2-7, is DVKVTQSSRYLVKRTGEKVFLECVQDMDHENMFWYRQDPGLGLRLIYFSYDVKMKEKGDIPEGYSVSREKKERFSLILESASTNQTSMYLCVSSSGRTSYEQYFGPGTRLTVT.

For this clonotype: A much larger clonotype is one base distant, so this may be a read error. This rearrangement joins TRBV4-3 to TRBJ1-2; no definite D call. The CDR3 is 14 residues long. Germline CDR1 reads LGHNA; CDR2 reads YSLEER. CDR3 protein: CASSQERGPYGCTF. CDR3 coding DNA: TGCGCCAGCAGCCAAGAACGAGGGCCCTATGGCTGCACCTTC.

This clonotype was picked up a small number of times. V is TRBV6-2 or TRBV6-3 and J is TRBJ1-2; no reliable D call. V shed 6 bases and J shed 5 bases, with 13 bases lying between them. The CDR3 is 13 amino acids. Per the germline V gene, CDR1 is MNHEY and CDR2 is SVGEGT. The CDR3, as DNA: TGTGCCAGCAGCCTGGTGGCTCCGTATGGCTACACCTTC. This translates into CASSLVAPYGYTF.

This clonotype was detected ten times or more. The V and J genes are TRBV6-2 or TRBV6-3 and TRBJ1-1, with D maybe TRBD1 (5 bases). Germline lookup yields CDR1 MNHEY and CDR2 SVGEGT. This CDR3 is built from 12 residues. The V and J ends lost 8 bases and 2 bases respectively, with 9 bases between them. The CDR3 DNA follows: TGTGCCAGCCGGGACCATAACACTGAAGCTTTCTTT. Its translation: CASRDHNTEAFF.

This clonotype came up a few times. DNA of the CDR3: TGTGCCAGCAGTTTCCCCAGCGCGGGAGGAACTTACGAGCAGTACTTC. Translated, it gives CASSFPSAGGTYEQYF. The genes are TRBV12-3 or TRBV12-4 and TRBJ2-7; 8 positions match TRBD2. V lost 3 bases to trimming and J lost 4 bases; unmatched junction nucleotides: 11. The length of the CDR3 is 16 residues.

Comment on this clonotype: Relative to the germline gene, one junction end is altered; a read error may explain this. The J gene is TRBJ2-7, the V gene TRBV5-1, with D possibly being TRBD2 (5 bases). CDR1 and CDR2 from the germline V gene are SGHRS and YFSETQ. The CDR3 runs to 13 residues. CDR3 bases: TGCGCCAGCAGCTTGGCGGGGAACTACGAGCAGTGCTTC. It codes for CASSLAGNYEQCF.

This sequence joins TRBV6-5 and TRBJ2-5; tentatively, D is TRBD1 (5 bases). The CDR3 loop spans 13 amino acids. V lost 5 bases, J lost 2 bases, and 9 bases lay in between. CDR1 is MNHEY, CDR2 SVGAGI, per germline. CDR3 sequence (DNA): TGTGCCAGCAGTAACGACAGACAAGAGACCCAGTACTTC. Translating it yields CASSNDRQETQYF.

This clonotype was detected ten times or more. This chain joins TRBV19 and TRBJ1-2, with TRBD1 as a possible D gene (5 bases). V was trimmed by 7 bases and J by 1 base, leaving 13 bases between them. From germline, CDR1 is LNHDA and CDR2 SQIVND (reference sequence). The length of the CDR3 is 14 residues. CDR3 DNA: TGTGCCAGTACCATCGGGACGGATAACTATGGCTACACCTTC. Translating it yields CASTIGTDNYGYTF.

This clonotype was seen ten or more times. The V call is TRBV27, the J call TRBJ1-5; perhaps TRBD1 as D (5 bases). Germline-derived CDR1 and CDR2 are MNHEY and SMNVEV (reference sequence). The V end lost 0 bases, the J end lost 4 bases, and 7 bases lay between the germline ends. The CDR3 loop spans 14 amino acids. Here the CDR3 DNA reads TGTGCCAGCAGTTTATCAGGGGCGAATCAGCCCCAGCATTTT. It codes for CASSLSGANQPQHF.

V usage is TRBV6-5 and J usage is TRBJ2-5; TRBD2 is a possible D gene (5 bases). There are 16 residues in the CDR3. In germline, CDR1 is MNHEY, CDR2 SVGAGI. Trimming pared 0 bases from V and 3 bases from J, leaving 14 bases between. The chain's CDR3 is CASSYSGAFGEETQYF. In DNA, the CDR3 is TGTGCCAGCAGTTACTCGGGAGCATTTGGAGAAGAGACCCAGTACTTC.

This clonotype was seen at least ten times. V and J are TRBV30 and TRBJ2-7, with D unresolved. Per germline, CDR1 GTSNPN and CDR2 SVGIG (reference sequence). Trimming cost V 5 bases and J 3 bases, with 14 bases left between them. This CDR3 is built from 13 residues. The CDR3 DNA is TGTGCCTGGGGGTGGGAAATTGGCTACGAGCAGTACTTC. As protein: CAWGWEIGYEQYF. The variable domain in full, completed from reference TRBV30 and TRBJ2-7, reads SQTIHQWPATLVQPVGSPLSLECTVEGTSNPNLYWYRQAAGRGLQLLFYSVGIGQISSEVPQNLSASRPQDRQFILSSKKLLLSDSGFYLCAWGWEIGYEQYFGPGTRLTVT.

This clonotype has a handful of counts. The rearrangement uses TRBV11-2 and TRBJ1-1; D is perhaps TRBD1 (5 bases). The CDR3 is made up of 13 amino acids. Trimming stripped 4 bases from V and 4 bases from J, with 10 bases between. CDR1 and CDR2 from the germline V gene are SGHAT and FQNNGV. CDR3 DNA sequence: TGTGCCAGCAGCTCGGGACGACTCACTGAAGCTTTCTTT. Its translation: CASSSGRLTEAFF.